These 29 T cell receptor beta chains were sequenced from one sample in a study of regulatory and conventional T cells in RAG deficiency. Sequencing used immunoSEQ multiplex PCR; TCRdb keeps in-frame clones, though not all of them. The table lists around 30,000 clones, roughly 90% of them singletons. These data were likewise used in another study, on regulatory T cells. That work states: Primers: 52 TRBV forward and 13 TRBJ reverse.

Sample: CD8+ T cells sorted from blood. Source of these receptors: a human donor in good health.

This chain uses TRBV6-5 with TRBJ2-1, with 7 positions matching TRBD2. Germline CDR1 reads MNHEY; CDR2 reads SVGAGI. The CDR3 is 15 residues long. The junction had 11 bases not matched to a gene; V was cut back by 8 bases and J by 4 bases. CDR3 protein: CASRGVRGGYNEQFF. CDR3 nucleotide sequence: TGTGCCAGCCGGGGGGTGCGCGGTGGGTACAATGAGCAGTTCTTC.

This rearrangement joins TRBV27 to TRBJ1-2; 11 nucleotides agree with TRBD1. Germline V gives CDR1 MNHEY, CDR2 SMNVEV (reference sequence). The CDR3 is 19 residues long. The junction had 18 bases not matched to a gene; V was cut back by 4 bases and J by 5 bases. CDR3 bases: TGTGCCAGCAGTTCCCGCCCCGGGACAGGGGGACACTTAAGATATGGCTACACCTTC. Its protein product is CASSSRPGTGGHLRYGYTF.

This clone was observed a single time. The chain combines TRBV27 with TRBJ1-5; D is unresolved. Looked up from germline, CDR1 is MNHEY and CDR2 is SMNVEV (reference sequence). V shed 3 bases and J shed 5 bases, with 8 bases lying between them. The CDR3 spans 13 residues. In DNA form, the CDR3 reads TGTGCCAGCAGTTTGGACGTAGATCAGCCCCAGCATTTT. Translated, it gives CASSLDVDQPQHF.

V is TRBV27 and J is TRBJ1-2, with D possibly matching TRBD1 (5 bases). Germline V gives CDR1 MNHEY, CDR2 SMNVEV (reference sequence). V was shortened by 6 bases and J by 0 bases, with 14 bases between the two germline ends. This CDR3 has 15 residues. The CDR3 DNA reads TGTGCCAGCAGGCCTGACAGTCGTCCTAACTATGGCTACACCTTC. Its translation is CASRPDSRPNYGYTF.

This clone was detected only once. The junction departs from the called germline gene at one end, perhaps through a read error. The CDR3 coding sequence is TGTGCTAGCAGCACGGGACTAGCCCACAATGAGCAGTTCTTC. Protein product: CASSTGLAHNEQFF. This chain connects TRBV7-7 to TRBJ2-1; 9 bases map to TRBD2. This CDR3 has 14 amino acids. CDR1 and CDR2 from the germline V gene are SSHAT and FNYEAQ (reference sequence). The whole variable domain, filled in from reference TRBV7-7 and TRBJ2-1, reads GAGVSQSPRYKVTKRGQDVTLRCDPISSHATLYWYQQALGQGPEFLTYFNYEAQPDKSGLPSDRFSAERPEGSISTLTIQRTEQRDSAMYRCASSTGLAHNEQFFGPGTRLTVL.

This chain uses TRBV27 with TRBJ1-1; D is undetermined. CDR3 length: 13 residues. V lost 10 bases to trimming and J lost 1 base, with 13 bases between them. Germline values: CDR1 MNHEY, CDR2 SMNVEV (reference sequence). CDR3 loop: CATHPTGNTEAFF. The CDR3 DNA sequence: TGTGCCACTCATCCGACGGGGAACACTGAAGCTTTCTTT.

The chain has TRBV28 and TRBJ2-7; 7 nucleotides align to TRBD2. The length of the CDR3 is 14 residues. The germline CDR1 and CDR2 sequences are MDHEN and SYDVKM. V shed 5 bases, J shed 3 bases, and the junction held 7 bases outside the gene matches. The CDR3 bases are TGTGCCAGCAGTCCTGGACTAGATGGCTACGAGCAGTACTTC. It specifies CASSPGLDGYEQYF.

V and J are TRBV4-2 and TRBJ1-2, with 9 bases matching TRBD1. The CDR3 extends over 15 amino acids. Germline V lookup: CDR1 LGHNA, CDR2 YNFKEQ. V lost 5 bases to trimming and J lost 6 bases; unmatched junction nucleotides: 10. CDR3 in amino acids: CASSSLGDRAHGYTF. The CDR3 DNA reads TGTGCCAGCAGCTCATTGGGGGACAGGGCCCATGGCTACACCTTC.

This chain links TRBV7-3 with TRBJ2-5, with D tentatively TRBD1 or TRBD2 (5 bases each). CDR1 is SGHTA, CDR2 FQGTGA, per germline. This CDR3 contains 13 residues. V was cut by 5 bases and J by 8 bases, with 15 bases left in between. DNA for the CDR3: TGTGCCAGCAGCCGCGAGGGGTTTAGCACCCAGTACTTC. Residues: CASSREGFSTQYF.

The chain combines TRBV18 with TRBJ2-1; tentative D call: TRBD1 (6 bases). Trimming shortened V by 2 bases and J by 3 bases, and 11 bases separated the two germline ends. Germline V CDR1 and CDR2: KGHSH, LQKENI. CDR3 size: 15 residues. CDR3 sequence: CASSPTQGVYNEQFF. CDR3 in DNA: TGTGCCAGCTCACCAACACAGGGAGTCTACAATGAGCAGTTCTTC.

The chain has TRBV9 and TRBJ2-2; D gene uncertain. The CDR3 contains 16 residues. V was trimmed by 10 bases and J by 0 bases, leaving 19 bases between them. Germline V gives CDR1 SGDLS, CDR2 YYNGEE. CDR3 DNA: TGTGCCCGGACCCGGGCCGAGGTACCGAACACCGGGGAGCTGTTTTTT. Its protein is CARTRAEVPNTGELFF.

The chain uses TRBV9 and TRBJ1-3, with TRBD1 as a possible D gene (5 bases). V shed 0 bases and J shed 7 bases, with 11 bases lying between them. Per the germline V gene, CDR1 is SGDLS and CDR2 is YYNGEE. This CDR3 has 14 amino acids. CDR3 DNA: TGTGCCAGCAGCGTAGATGCAGGGCACAACACCATATATTTT. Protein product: CASSVDAGHNTIYF.

CDR3 region: CASSVESQRSYNEQFF. The CDR3 region has the DNA TGTGCCAGCAGCGTAGAGTCCCAGCGCTCCTACAATGAGCAGTTCTTC. The V call is TRBV9, the J call TRBJ2-1; D remains unclear. The CDR3 sequence is 16 residues long. Germline loops: CDR1 SGDLS, CDR2 YYNGEE. Between the trimmed V and J ends, which lost 0 bases and 0 bases, there was a span of 10 bases.

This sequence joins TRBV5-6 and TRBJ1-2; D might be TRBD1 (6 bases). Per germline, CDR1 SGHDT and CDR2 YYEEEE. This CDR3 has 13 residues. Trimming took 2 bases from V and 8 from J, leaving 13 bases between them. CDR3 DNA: TGTGCCAGCAGCTTTCAGGGGCCTGGGGGCTACACCTTC. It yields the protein CASSFQGPGGYTF.

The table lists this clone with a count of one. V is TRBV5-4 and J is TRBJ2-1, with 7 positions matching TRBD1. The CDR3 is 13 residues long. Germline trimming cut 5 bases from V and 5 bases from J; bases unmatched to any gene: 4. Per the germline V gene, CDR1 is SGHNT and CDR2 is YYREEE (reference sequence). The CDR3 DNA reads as TGTGCCAGCAGGAAGGGACAGAACAATGAGCAGTTCTTC. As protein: CASRKGQNNEQFF.

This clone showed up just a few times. CDR3 amino acids: CASSAQRGGEQYF. The CDR3 DNA follows: TGTGCCAGCAGTGCGCAGCGGGGGGGAGAGCAGTACTTC. The gene calls are TRBV6-4 and TRBJ2-7, with 10 bases aligning to TRBD2. V shed 4 bases, J shed 7 bases, and the junction held 4 bases outside the gene matches. From germline, CDR1 is MRHNA and CDR2 SNTAGT. This CDR3 contains 13 residues.

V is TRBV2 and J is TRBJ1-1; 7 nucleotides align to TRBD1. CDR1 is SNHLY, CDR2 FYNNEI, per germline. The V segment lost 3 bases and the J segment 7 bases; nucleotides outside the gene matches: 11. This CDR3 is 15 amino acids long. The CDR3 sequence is CASSDLGTDRIEAFF. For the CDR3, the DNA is TGTGCCAGCAGTGACCTTGGGACAGACCGAATTGAAGCTTTCTTT.

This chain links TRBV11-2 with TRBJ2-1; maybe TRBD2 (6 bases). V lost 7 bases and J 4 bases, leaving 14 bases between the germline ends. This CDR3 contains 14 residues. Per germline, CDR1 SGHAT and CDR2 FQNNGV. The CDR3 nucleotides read TGTGCCAGCAAGGTGGCTAGCGAATACAATGAGCAGTTCTTC. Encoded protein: CASKVASEYNEQFF.

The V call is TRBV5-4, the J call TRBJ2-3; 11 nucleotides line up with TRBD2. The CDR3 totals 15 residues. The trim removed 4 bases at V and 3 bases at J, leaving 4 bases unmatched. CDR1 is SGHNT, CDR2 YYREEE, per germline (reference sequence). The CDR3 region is CASSSSGGATDTQYF. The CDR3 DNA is TGTGCCAGCAGCAGTAGCGGGGGGGCTACAGATACGCAGTATTTT.

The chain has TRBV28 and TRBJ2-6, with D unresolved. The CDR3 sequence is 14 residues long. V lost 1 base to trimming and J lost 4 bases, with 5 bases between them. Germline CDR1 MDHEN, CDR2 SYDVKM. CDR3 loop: CASSLSPGANVLTF. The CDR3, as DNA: TGTGCCAGCAGTTTATCTCCCGGGGCCAACGTCCTGACTTTC.

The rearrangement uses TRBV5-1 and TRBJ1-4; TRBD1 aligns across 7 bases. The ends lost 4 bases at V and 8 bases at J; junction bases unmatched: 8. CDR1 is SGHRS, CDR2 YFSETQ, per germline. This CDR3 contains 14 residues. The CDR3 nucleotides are TGCGCCAGCAGCCTGGCTCCAGGGGGGGAAAAACTGTTTTTT. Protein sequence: CASSLAPGGEKLFF.

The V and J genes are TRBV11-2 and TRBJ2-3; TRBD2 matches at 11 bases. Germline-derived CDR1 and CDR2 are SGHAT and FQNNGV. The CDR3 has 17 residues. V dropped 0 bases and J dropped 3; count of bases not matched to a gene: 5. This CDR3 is CASSLEGSGGATDTQYF. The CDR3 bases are TGTGCCAGCAGCTTAGAGGGTAGCGGGGGGGCAACAGATACGCAGTATTTT.

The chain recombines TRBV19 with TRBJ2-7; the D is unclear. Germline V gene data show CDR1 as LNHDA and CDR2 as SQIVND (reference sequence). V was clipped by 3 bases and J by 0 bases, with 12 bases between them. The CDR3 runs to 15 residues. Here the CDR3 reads CASSMRQANSYEQYF. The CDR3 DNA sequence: TGTGCCAGTAGTATGCGGCAGGCAAACTCCTACGAGCAGTACTTC.

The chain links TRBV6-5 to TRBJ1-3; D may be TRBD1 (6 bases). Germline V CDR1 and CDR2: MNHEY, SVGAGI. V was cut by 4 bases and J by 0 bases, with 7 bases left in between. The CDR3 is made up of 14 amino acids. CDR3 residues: CASSWTVSGNTIYF. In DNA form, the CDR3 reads TGTGCCAGCAGTTGGACAGTCTCTGGAAACACCATATATTTT.

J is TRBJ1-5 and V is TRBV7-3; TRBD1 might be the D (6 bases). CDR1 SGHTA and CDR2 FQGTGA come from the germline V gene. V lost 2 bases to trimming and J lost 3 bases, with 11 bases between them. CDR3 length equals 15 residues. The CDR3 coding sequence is TGTGCCAGCAGCTTAGGGGGCAGTGACAATCAGCCCCAGCATTTT. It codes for CASSLGGSDNQPQHF.

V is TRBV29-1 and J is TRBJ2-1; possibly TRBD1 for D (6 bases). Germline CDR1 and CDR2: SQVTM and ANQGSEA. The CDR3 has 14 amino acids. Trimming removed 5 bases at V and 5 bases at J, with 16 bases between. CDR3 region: CSVRPRTANNEQFF. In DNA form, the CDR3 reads TGCAGCGTTCGGCCGAGGACAGCCAACAATGAGCAGTTCTTC.

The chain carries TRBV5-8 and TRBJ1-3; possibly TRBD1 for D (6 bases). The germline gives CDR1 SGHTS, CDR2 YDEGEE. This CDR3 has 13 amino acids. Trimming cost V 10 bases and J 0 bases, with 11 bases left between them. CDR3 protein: CAAQDSSGNTIYF. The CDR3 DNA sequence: TGTGCCGCCCAGGACAGCTCTGGAAACACCATATATTTT.

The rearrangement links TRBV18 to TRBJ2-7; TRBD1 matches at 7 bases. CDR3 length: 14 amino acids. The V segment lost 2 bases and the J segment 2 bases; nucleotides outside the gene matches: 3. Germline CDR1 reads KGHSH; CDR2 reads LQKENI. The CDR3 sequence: CASSPGTAAYEQYF. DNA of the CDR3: TGTGCCAGCTCACCAGGGACAGCTGCCTACGAGCAGTACTTC.

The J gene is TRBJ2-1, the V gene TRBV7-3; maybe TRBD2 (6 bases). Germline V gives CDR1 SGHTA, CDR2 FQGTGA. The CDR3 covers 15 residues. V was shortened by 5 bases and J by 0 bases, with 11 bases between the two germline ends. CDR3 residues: CASSRDSYSYNEQFF. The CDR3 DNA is TGTGCCAGCAGCCGGGACTCCTACTCCTACAATGAGCAGTTCTTC.